These 12 T cell receptor beta chains were all obtained from the same sample, sequenced in a study of blood T cells in healthy people across ages. It was with a sample-barcoded 5' primer and a J-beta primer mix that a second PCR of roughly 7 to 12 cycles was run. TCRdb redid the calling of the 5' RACE reads with MiXCR, one entry per CDR3 protein. The repertoire consists of approximately 780,000 distinct CDR3 sequences, with around 24% occurring once and the leading ten covering approximately 2.9%. This same sample was also part of a study on T cells of mothers and their children.

Sequencing was performed on blood. Every receptor here comes from a boy aged 10-17 years in good health.

This clonotype showed up just a few times. A junction boundary mismatches the germline segment, possibly from a read error. The chain employs TRBV10-3 and TRBJ1-1; tentative D call: TRBD1 (6 bases). The germline V gene has CDR1 ENHRY and CDR2 SYGVKD. The CDR3 runs to 14 residues. The CDR3 loop reads CAISVQGAGTEAFF. CDR3 coding DNA: TGCGCCATCAGTGTACAGGGAGCGGGCACTGAAGCTTTCTTT.

The chain joins TRBV6-5 to TRBJ1-6; D remains ambiguous. This CDR3 has 14 residues. Germline V gives CDR1 MNHEY, CDR2 SVGAGI. The V gene lost 5 bases and the J gene lost 4 bases, with 9 bases spanning the gap. The chain's CDR3 is CASSPVGYNSPLHF. The CDR3 nucleotides read TGTGCCAGCAGTCCGGTGGGGTATAATTCACCCCTCCACTTT.

This chain connects TRBV20-1 to TRBJ2-7, with unresolved D. CDR3 length equals 13 residues. V dropped 3 bases and J dropped 1 base, with 10 bases sitting between them. In germline, CDR1 is DFQATT, CDR2 SNEGSKA (reference sequence). CDR3 region: CSASGWKSYEQYF. The CDR3 DNA follows: TGCAGTGCTAGTGGGTGGAAGTCCTACGAGCAGTACTTC.

This clonotype turned up a few times. The rearrangement links TRBV28 to TRBJ2-3, with TRBD2 as a possible D gene (7 bases). Germline loops: CDR1 MDHEN, CDR2 SYDVKM. The CDR3 length is 15 residues. Trimming left V 5 bases short and J 1 base short, with 13 bases between. The CDR3 here is CASSPGGHGTDTQYF. The DNA for the CDR3 is TGTGCCAGCAGTCCCGGGGGGCACGGCACAGATACGCAGTATTTT.

This chain links TRBV24-1 with TRBJ2-1, with D possibly TRBD2 on 7 matching bases. Germline CDR1 and CDR2: KGHDR and SFDVKD. This CDR3 comprises 16 residues. The V gene lost 3 bases and the J gene lost 0 bases, with 11 bases spanning the gap. CDR3 region: CATSDARGGSYNEQFF. DNA for the CDR3: TGTGCCACCAGTGATGCTAGGGGGGGCTCCTACAATGAGCAGTTCTTC.

The chain recombines TRBV6-5 with TRBJ1-4; 9 nucleotides align to TRBD1. Germline lookup yields CDR1 MNHEY and CDR2 SVGAGI. The CDR3 extends over 14 amino acids. With 5 bases clipped from V and 6 bases from J, the junction kept 4 bases outside the gene matches. CDR3 in amino acids: CASSRDRADEKLFF. Written as DNA, the CDR3 is TGTGCCAGCAGTCGGGACAGGGCTGATGAAAAACTGTTTTTT.

This clonotype came up a few times. The chain recombines TRBV4-1 with TRBJ2-1, with TRBD2 matching 8 bases. The V and J ends lost 0 bases and 7 bases, in that order; junction bases with no gene match: 20. Germline CDR1 reads MGHRA; CDR2 reads YSYEKL. The CDR3 sequence is 20 residues long. CDR3 DNA: TGCGCCAGCAGCCAAGATCGGGGGTCGATAGCGGGGTCGGCGGGAAATGAGCAGTTCTTC. The encoded protein is CASSQDRGSIAGSAGNEQFF.

This chain joins TRBV7-2 and TRBJ1-3; no clear D. V was shortened by 0 bases and J by 4 bases, with 10 bases between the two germline ends. In germline, CDR1 is SGHTA, CDR2 FQGNSA. The CDR3 has 15 amino acids. CDR3 DNA: TGTGCCAGCAGCTTAGCGACGGGCTGGGGAAACACCATATATTTT. Amino acid sequence: CASSLATGWGNTIYF.

The V gene is TRBV5-1, the J gene TRBJ2-5; D is perhaps TRBD1 (6 bases). The length of the CDR3 is 14 residues. Germline V gene lookup returns CDR1 SGHRS and CDR2 YFSETQ. Trimming took 3 bases from V and 5 from J, leaving 14 bases between them. DNA of the CDR3: TGCGCCAGCAGCTCCTACAGGGACGTCGAGACCCAGTACTTC. Its translation: CASSSYRDVETQYF.

The chain joins TRBV12-3 or TRBV12-4 to TRBJ2-1; 7 nucleotides agree with TRBD1. The CDR3 consists of 15 residues. V was clipped by 6 bases and J by 2 bases; unmatched bases: 7. In DNA, the CDR3 is TGTGCCAGCAGGCTCCGGGACAGTACCTACAATGAGCAGTTCTTC. Its protein is CASRLRDSTYNEQFF.

This clonotype has a handful of counts. V and J are TRBV12-3 or TRBV12-4 and TRBJ1-2; a possible D gene is TRBD1 (6 bases). This CDR3 is built from 15 residues. The ends were cut back, 3 bases at V and 4 bases at J, with 15 bases in the middle. This chain's CDR3 is CASSLGPGHLYGYTF. The CDR3 DNA reads TGTGCCAGCAGTTTGGGGCCGGGACACCTCTATGGCTACACCTTC.

This sequence joins TRBV12-3 or TRBV12-4 and TRBJ2-5; D is possibly TRBD2 (7 bases). The germline V and J ends were trimmed by 2 bases and 4 bases, with 17 bases remaining between them. The CDR3 is 16 residues long. CDR3 nucleotide sequence: TGTGCCAGCAGTTTAAGGGGGGGTCAGGTAGGAGAGACCCAGTACTTC. Protein sequence: CASSLRGGQVGETQYF.